Described below is a single T cell receptor (beta chain) sequence and its context. Taking its sample share into account, this clonotype is hyperexpanded (1% or more). The antigen it binds to is not known. Base qualities are missing; no much larger clone stands one base away. This sample's time point label indicates: before S. Paratyphi A challenge (baseline). MAIT cells were defined as Valpha7.2+ CD161+ T cells and were identified and sorted by flow cytometry. Over time, circulating MAIT cell TCRbeta repertoires were profiled in 5 to 7 volunteers who came down with enteric fever following controlled oral challenge with live Salmonella Paratyphi A. Every diagnosed volunteer provided MAIT cell samples at three timepoints: pre-infection, mid-infection and post-infection. Enteric fever was diagnosed on the basis of Paratyphi A bacteremia and/or persistent fever above 38 degrees C lasting more than 12 hours. Challenged volunteers were diagnosed with infection between day 4 and day 7 after challenge. For RNA extraction, between 5,000 and 10,000 MAIT cells per sample were sorted directly into RNAqueous-Micro lysis buffer. Lymphoprep gradient centrifugation was used to isolate peripheral blood mononuclear cells from blood samples and leukocyte cones. Cell sorting used a BD FACSAria Fusion or BD FACSAria III sorter.

The sample originates from a study of MAIT cells during Salmonella Paratyphi A infection (TCRdb year 2017). Study-wide context: Adult volunteers aged 18 to 60 swallowed one dose of 1-5x10^3 CFU of S. Paratyphi A strain NVGH308. Diagnosed volunteers received ciprofloxacin 500 mg twice daily for 14 days starting at diagnosis. Results the study describes overall, beyond this receptor: The space taken up by over-represented MAIT clonotypes dropped significantly from baseline to mid-infection (roughly 0.18 to 0.096), while post-infection showed no significant difference. The availability of volunteer samples limited the sample sizes, but these sizes were considered adequate to detect differences between groups. MAIT TRBV usage was oligoclonal with a preference for TRBV20 and TRBV6, and infection appeared not to change this usage. Compared with healthy controls, diagnosed volunteers had more expansion or contraction among the top five MAIT clonotypes (0.53 versus 0.13), a finding that suggests the repertoire is reshaped by infection.

Library preparation used 5' RACE. TCRbeta was amplified in two PCR rounds using Phusion High-Fidelity polymerase, and the primers carried sample-specific barcodes. TCRbeta libraries were generated by template-switch cDNA synthesis with SMARTScribe reverse transcriptase and a TRBC-specific primer. The barcoded samples were pooled and then prepared using the NEBNext Ultra DNA Library Prep Kit for Illumina. Sequencing of libraries was performed on an Illumina MiSeq with the MiSeq reagent kit v2, 300 cycles. In the source study's methods: Jemultiplexer demultiplexed the reads by barcode, and MiTCR with default parameters aligned the reads. VDJtools removed non-functional sequences, and clonotypes were defined by amino acid sequence, with clonotype frequencies based on assigned sequence reads. In the clonal space homeostasis analysis, clonotypes were grouped by frequency into over-represented (0.05-1), large, medium and small bins. The public reads were reanalyzed by TCRdb: fastp trimming at Q25, MiXCR alignment, in-frame beta chains only. Rows are combined by CDR3 protein, so each entry shows the most common genes and DNA. The V and J calls and clone size are TCRdb's, not the authors'. The table for this sample lists around 770 distinct CDR3 sequences; roughly 31% of them were counted only once. The top ten constitute under 30% of the sample.

The germline V gene (reference sequence) gives CDR1 as DFQATT and CDR2 as SNEGSKA. The CDR3 goes from the cysteine to the phenylalanine over 14 residues. Of the read, only the CDR3 DNA is kept; its 42 bases are in frame from base 1. The germline ends are 14 bases apart after V is trimmed by 3 bases and J by 2 bases. The chain was built from TRBV20-1 and TRBJ2-7; the D segment cannot be called with confidence. Material: MAIT cells from blood, obtained at the first sampling point of the challenge study. The sequence derives from a person aged 18 to 69 who was deliberately infected with Salmonella Paratyphi A in a paratyphoid fever challenge study. The CDR3 protein sequence reads: CSASNQDRTYEQYF. At the DNA level, the sequence is TGCAGTGCTAGTAACCAGGACCGCACCTACGAGCAGTACTTC.